This T cell receptor (beta chain) came from a study of CD8+CD57+ T cells in acquired aplastic anemia. Whole-study findings and limits: Patient and control CD8+ Simpson's diversity was not significantly different.

Turning to this clonotype: The antigen is undetermined.

CDR3 size: 15 residues. Germline V lookup: CDR1 MNHEY, CDR2 SVGAGI. J was trimmed by 5 bases and V by 4 bases; bases with no gene match: 10. It was patients with CD8+CD57+ cell expansion by flow cytometry who were chosen for sequencing. The template for TCR beta VDJ and CDR3 sequence profiling was genomic DNA. TCRdb reprocessed the reads via MiXCR and lists one record per CDR3 protein. Here the sample spans some 140,000 distinct CDR3 sequences, approximately 52% being singletons. The V and J genes are TRBV6-5 and TRBJ1-1; 7 bases match TRBD1. Sequencing was carried out using sorted CD4+, CD8+, or CD8+CD57+ T cells (not recorded which) from PBMCs. This receptor was obtained from a human donor with aplastic anemia. The DNA for the CDR3 is TGTGCCAGCAGTTTATTCAGGGGGTCTGGGACTGAAGCTTTCTTT. It codes for CASSLFRGSGTEAFF.